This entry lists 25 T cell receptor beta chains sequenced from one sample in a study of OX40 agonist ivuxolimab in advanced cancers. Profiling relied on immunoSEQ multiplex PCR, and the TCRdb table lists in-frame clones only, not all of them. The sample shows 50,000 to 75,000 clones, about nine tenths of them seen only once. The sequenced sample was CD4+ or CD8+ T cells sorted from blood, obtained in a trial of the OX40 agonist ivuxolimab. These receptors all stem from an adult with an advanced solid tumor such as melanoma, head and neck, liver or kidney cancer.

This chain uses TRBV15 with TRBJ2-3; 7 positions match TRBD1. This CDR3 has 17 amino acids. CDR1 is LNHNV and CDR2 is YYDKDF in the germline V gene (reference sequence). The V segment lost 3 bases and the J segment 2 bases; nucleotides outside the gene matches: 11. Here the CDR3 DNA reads TGTGCCACCAGCAGGGCCCGGGCAGGGGGTAACACAGATACGCAGTATTTT. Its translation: CATSRARAGGNTDTQYF. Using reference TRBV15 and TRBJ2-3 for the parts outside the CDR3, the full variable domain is DAMVIQNPRYQVTQFGKPVTLSCSQTLNHNVMYWYQQKSSQAPKLLFHYYDKDFNNEADTPDNFQSRRPNTSFCFLDIRSPGLGDTAMYLCATSRARAGGNTDTQYFGPGTRLTVL.

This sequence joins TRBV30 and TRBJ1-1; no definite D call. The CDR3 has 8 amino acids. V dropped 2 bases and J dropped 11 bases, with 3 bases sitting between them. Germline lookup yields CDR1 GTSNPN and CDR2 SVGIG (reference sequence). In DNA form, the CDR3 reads TGTGCCTGGAGTCATGCTTTCTTT. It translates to CAWSHAFF. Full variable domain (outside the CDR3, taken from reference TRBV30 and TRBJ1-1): SQTIHQWPATLVQPVGSPLSLECTVEGTSNPNLYWYRQAAGRGLQLLFYSVGIGQISSEVPQNLSASRPQDRQFILSSKKLLLSDSGFYLCAWSHAFFGQGTRLTVV.

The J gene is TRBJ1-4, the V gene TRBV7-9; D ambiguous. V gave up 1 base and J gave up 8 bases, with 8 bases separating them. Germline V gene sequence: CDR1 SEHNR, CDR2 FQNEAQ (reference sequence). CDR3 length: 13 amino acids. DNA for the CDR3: TGTGCCAGCAGCTTAGATGTTGGGGAAAAACTGTTTTTT. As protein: CASSLDVGEKLFF.

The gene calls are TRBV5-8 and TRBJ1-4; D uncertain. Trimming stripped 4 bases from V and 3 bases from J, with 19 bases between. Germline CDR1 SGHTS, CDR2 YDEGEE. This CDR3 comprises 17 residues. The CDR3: CASSVAKRRRANEKLFF. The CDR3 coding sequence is TGTGCCAGCAGCGTTGCTAAGCGGCGGAGGGCTAATGAAAAACTGTTTTTT.

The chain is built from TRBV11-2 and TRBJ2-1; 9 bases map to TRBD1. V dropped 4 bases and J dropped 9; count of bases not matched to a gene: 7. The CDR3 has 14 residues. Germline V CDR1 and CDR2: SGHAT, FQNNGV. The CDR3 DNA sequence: TGTGCCAGCAGCTCGGACAGGGGAGTCGGTGAGCAGTTCTTC. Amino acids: CASSSDRGVGEQFF. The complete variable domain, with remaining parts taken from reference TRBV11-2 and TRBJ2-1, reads EAGVAQSPRYKIIEKRQSVAFWCNPISGHATLYWYQQILGQGPKLLIQFQNNGVVDDSQLPKDRFSAERLKGVDSTLKIQPAKLEDSAVYLCASSSDRGVGEQFFGPGTRLTVL.

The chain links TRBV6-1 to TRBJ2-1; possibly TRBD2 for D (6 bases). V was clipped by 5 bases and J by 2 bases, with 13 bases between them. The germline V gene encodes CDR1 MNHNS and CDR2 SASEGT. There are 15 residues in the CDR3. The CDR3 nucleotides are TGTGCCAGCAGTCCCCCCGGGGGTCCCTACAATGAGCAGTTCTTC. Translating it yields CASSPPGGPYNEQFF.

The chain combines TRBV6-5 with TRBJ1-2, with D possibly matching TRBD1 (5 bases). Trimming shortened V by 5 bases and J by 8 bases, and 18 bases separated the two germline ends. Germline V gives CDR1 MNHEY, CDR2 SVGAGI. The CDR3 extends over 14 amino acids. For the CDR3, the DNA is TGTGCCAGCAGTGAAGTTGGAGGGGTGAAAGGCTACACCTTC. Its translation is CASSEVGGVKGYTF.

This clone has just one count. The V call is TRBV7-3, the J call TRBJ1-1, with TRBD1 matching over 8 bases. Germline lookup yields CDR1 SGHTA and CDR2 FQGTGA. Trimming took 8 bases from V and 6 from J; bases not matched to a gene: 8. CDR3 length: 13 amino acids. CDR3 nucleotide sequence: TGTGCCAGCGGAGACAGGGGAAGGTCTGAAGCTTTCTTT. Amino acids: CASGDRGRSEAFF.

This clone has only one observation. The CDR3: CASSYRDPVDTQYF. DNA of the CDR3: TGTGCCAGCAGTTACCGGGACCCTGTGGATACGCAGTATTTT. The rearrangement uses TRBV6-6 and TRBJ2-3, with D perhaps matching TRBD1 or TRBD2 (5 bases each). V lost 2 bases, J lost 6 bases, and 12 bases lay in between. The CDR3 is made up of 14 amino acids. Germline V gene data show CDR1 as MNHNY and CDR2 as SVGAGI (reference sequence).

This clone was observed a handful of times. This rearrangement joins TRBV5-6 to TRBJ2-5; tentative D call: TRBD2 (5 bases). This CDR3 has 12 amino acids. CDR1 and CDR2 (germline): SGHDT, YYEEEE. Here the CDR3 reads CASQSGKETQYF. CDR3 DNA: TGTGCTTCTCAGTCGGGGAAGGAGACCCAGTACTTC. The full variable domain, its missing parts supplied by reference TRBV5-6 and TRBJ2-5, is DAGVTQSPTHLIKTRGQQVTLRCSPKSGHDTVSWYQQALGQGPQFIFQYYEEEERQRGNFPDRFSGHQFPNYSSELNVNALLLGDSALYLCASQSGKETQYFGPGTRLLVL.

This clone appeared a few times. CDR3 bases: TGTGCCAGCAGTCCGGCCCTCGGGGGTCACTCCTACGAGCAGTACTTC. This sequence encodes CASSPALGGHSYEQYF. The genes are TRBV28 and TRBJ2-7; TRBD2 is a possible D gene (6 bases). Germline CDR1 and CDR2: MDHEN and SYDVKM. V was cut by 5 bases and J by 0 bases, with 17 bases left in between. The CDR3 has 16 residues.

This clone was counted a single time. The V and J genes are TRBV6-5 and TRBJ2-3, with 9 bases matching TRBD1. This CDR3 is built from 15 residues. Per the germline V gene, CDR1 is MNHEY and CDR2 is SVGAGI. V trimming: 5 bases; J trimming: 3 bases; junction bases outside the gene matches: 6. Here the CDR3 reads CASSPQGASTDTQYF. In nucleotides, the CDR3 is TGTGCCAGCAGTCCACAGGGGGCCAGTACAGATACGCAGTATTTT.

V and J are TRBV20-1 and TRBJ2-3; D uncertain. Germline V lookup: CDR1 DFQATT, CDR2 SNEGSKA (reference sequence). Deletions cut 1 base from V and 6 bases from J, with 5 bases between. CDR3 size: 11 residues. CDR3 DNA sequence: TGCAGTGCTAGAGGTGGGGATACGCAGTATTTT. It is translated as CSARGGDTQYF.

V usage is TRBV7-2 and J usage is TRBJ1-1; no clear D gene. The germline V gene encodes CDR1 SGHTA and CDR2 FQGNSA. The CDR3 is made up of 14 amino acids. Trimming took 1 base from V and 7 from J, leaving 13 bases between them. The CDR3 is CASSLGGSNIEAFF. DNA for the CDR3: TGTGCCAGCAGCTTAGGTGGCAGTAATATTGAAGCTTTCTTT.

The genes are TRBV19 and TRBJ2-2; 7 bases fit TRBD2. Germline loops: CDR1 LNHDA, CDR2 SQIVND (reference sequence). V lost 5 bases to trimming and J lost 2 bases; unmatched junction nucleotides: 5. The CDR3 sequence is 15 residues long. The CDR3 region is CASSFGGRNTGELFF. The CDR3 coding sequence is TGTGCCAGTAGTTTCGGGGGGAGAAACACCGGGGAGCTGTTTTTT.

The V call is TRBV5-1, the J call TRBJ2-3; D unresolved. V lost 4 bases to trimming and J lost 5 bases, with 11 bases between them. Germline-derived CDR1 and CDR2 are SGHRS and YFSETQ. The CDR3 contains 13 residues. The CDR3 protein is CASSPLGGDTQYF. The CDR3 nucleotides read TGCGCCAGCAGCCCCCTAGGCGGAGATACGCAGTATTTT.

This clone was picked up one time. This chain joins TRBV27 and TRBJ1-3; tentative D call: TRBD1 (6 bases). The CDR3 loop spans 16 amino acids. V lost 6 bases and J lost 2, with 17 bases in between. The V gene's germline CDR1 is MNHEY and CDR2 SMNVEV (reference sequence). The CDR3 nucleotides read TGTGCCAGCAGCGTTCCAGGGGAGAGTCCTGGAAACACCATATATTTT. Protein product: CASSVPGESPGNTIYF.

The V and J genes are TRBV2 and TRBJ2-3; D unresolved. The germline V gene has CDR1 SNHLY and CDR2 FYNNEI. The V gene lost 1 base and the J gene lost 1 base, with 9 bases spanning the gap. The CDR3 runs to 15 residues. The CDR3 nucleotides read TGTGCCAGCAGTGAAGAAGGCCGGGGCACAGATACGCAGTATTTT. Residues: CASSEEGRGTDTQYF. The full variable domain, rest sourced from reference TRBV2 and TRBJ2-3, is EPEVTQTPSHQVTQMGQEVILRCVPISNHLYFYWYRQILGQKVEFLVSFYNNEISEKSEIFDDQFSVERPDGSNFTLKIRSTKLEDSAMYFCASSEEGRGTDTQYFGPGTRLTVL.

The CDR3 nucleotides are TGTGCCATCAGTGAGTCGGGGGGTTATAATTCACCCCTCCACTTT. It specifies CAISESGGYNSPLHF. J is TRBJ1-6 and V is TRBV10-3; D may be TRBD1 (5 bases). Germline V gives CDR1 ENHRY, CDR2 SYGVKD. Trimming shortened V by 0 bases and J by 4 bases, and 7 bases separated the two germline ends. The CDR3 has 15 residues.

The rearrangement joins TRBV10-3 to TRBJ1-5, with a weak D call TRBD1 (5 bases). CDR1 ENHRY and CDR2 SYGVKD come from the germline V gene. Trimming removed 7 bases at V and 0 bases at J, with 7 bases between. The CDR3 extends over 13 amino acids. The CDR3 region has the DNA TGTGCCATCACCAGGGATAGCAATCAGCCCCAGCATTTT. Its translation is CAITRDSNQPQHF.

The CDR3 loop is CASWVGSETQYF. The CDR3 bases are TGTGCCAGCTGGGTCGGATCTGAGACCCAGTACTTC. The chain links TRBV6-1 to TRBJ2-5; D unresolved. Germline CDR1 MNHNS, CDR2 SASEGT. Trimming stripped 8 bases from V and 5 bases from J, with 12 bases between. The length of the CDR3 is 12 residues.

CDR3 region: CASREAGAVRETQYF. CDR3 sequence (DNA): TGTGCCAGCAGGGAAGCGGGGGCCGTGAGGGAGACCCAGTACTTC. The rearrangement links TRBV28 to TRBJ2-5; 8 bases agree with TRBD2. Germline V gene lookup returns CDR1 MDHEN and CDR2 SYDVKM. V shed 6 bases, J shed 5 bases, and the junction held 11 bases outside the gene matches. The CDR3 loop spans 15 amino acids.

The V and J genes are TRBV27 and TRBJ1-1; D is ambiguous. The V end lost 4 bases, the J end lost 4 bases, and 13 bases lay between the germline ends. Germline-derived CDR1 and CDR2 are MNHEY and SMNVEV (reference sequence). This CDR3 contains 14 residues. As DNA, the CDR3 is TGTGCCAGCAGTTGGAGGCCCATGGGCACTGAAGCTTTCTTT. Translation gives CASSWRPMGTEAFF.

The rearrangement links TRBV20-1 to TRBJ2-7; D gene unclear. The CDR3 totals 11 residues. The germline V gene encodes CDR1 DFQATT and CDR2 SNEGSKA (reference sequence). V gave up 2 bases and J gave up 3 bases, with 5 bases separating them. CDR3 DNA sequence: TGCAGTGCTAGATTAGGCTACGAGCAGTACTTC. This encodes CSARLGYEQYF.

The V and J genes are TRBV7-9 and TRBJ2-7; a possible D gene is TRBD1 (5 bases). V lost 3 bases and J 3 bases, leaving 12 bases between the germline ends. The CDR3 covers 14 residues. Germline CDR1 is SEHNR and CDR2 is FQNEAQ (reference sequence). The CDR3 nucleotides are TGTGCCAGCAGCTTTTCTGGCGGACACTACGAGCAGTACTTC. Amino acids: CASSFSGGHYEQYF.